The 30 T cell receptor beta chains reported below all come from one sample, sequenced in a study of PD-L1 blockade in urothelial cancer. The time point: pretreatment peripheral blood. The method was immunoSEQ multiplex PCR; TCRdb's version includes in-frame clones alone and lacks a portion of them. The sample lists tens of thousands of clones, 75% to 90% occurring once. This sample comprised PBMCs, obtained around atezolizumab (anti-PD-L1) treatment. These receptors were obtained from a man aged 45-65 years with urothelial cancer.

The chain has TRBV5-1 and TRBJ1-1; 9 bases are shared with TRBD1. This CDR3 is 15 amino acids long. CDR1 and CDR2 (germline): SGHRS, YFSETQ. After removal of 0 bases from V and 2 bases from J, the junction contained 2 bases not matched to a gene. The CDR3 DNA follows: TGCGCCAGCAGCTTGGGGGGACAGGGTAACACTGAAGCTTTCTTT. Its protein product is CASSLGGQGNTEAFF.

The chain couples TRBV19 to TRBJ2-7; 9 nucleotides line up with TRBD1. This CDR3 spans 13 amino acids. Unmatched junction bases numbered 6, after V lost 6 bases and J lost 6 bases. The germline CDR1 and CDR2 sequences are LNHDA and SQIVND (reference sequence). The CDR3 nucleotides are TGTGCCAGTAGAGCCGGGACAGGGCCCGAGCAGTACTTC. It translates to CASRAGTGPEQYF.

J is TRBJ2-3 and V is TRBV27; 7 bases are a match to TRBD1. After removal of 4 bases from V and 0 bases from J, the junction contained 1 base not matched to a gene. This CDR3 region has 14 residues. The V gene's germline CDR1 is MNHEY and CDR2 SMNVEV (reference sequence). CDR3 loop: CASSSTGSTDTQYF. The CDR3 DNA reads TGTGCCAGCAGTTCGACAGGGAGCACAGATACGCAGTATTTT.

This clone is a singleton in its sample. In DNA form, the CDR3 reads TGTGCCAGCAGCTTCGCAGGGGGCGCTTACTATGGCTACACCTTC. Protein sequence: CASSFAGGAYYGYTF. This chain connects TRBV11-2 to TRBJ1-2, with 8 bases matching TRBD1. V lost 3 bases, J lost 3 bases, and 6 bases stayed unmatched. Germline CDR1 SGHAT, CDR2 FQNNGV. This CDR3 has 15 residues.

This clone was counted only a few times. The rearrangement links TRBV21-1 to TRBJ2-7; the D call in the table, TRBD2, was not verified against the DNA. TRBV21-1 is marked as a pseudogene. The CDR3 sequence is 14 residues long. CDR3 in amino acids: CASSQNLRLRGQYV. CDR3 DNA sequence: TGTGCCAGCAGCCAAAATCTCCGGTTACGAGGGCAGTACGTC.

The rearrangement links TRBV27 to TRBJ2-1; 9 bases agree with TRBD1. The CDR3 runs to 15 residues. From germline, CDR1 is MNHEY and CDR2 SMNVEV (reference sequence). Losses at the gene ends were 5 bases for V and 4 bases for J; bases not matched to a gene: 6. Here the CDR3 DNA reads TGTGCCAGCAGTATACCCGGGACAGGGTACAATGAGCAGTTCTTC. Its protein is CASSIPGTGYNEQFF.

The rearrangement joins TRBV29-1 to TRBJ2-2, with D tentatively TRBD1 (6 bases). V dropped 5 bases and J dropped 5 bases, with 15 bases sitting between them. CDR1 and CDR2 from the germline V gene are SQVTM and ANQGSEA. This CDR3 has 14 residues. Written as DNA, the CDR3 is TGCAGCGTTTTAACAGGGCTACAAACCGGGGAGCTGTTTTTT. This encodes CSVLTGLQTGELFF.

The V call is TRBV27, the J call TRBJ1-6, with D hard to call. Germline V lookup: CDR1 MNHEY, CDR2 SMNVEV (reference sequence). This CDR3 contains 14 residues. Trimming cost V 3 bases and J 9 bases, with 12 bases left between them. CDR3 region: CASSFTQETSPLHF. The DNA of the CDR3 is TGTGCCAGCAGTTTTACACAAGAAACTTCACCCCTCCACTTT.

The J gene is TRBJ2-4, the V gene TRBV7-9, with D maybe TRBD1 (6 bases). Per the germline V gene, CDR1 is SEHNR and CDR2 is FQNEAQ (reference sequence). The CDR3 consists of 18 residues. The V end lost 5 bases, the J end lost 0 bases, and 20 bases lay between the germline ends. CDR3 protein: CASSPRQAREIAKNIQYF. The DNA of the CDR3 is TGTGCCAGCAGCCCACGACAGGCTAGGGAGATAGCCAAAAACATTCAGTACTTC.

The CDR3 nucleotides read TGTGCCAGCAGTCCCGGCGGGAGGGGAGGCAATCAGCCCCAGCATTTT. Residues: CASSPGGRGGNQPQHF. V gene TRBV28 combines with J gene TRBJ1-5, with D perhaps TRBD1 (5 bases). V was shortened by 5 bases and J by 2 bases, with 16 bases between the two germline ends. The CDR3 consists of 16 residues. Germline V gives CDR1 MDHEN, CDR2 SYDVKM. Looking up the rest from reference TRBV28 and TRBJ1-5 gives the full variable domain: DVKVTQSSRYLVKRTGEKVFLECVQDMDHENMFWYRQDPGLGLRLIYFSYDVKMKEKGDIPEGYSVSREKKERFSLILESASTNQTSMYLCASSPGGRGGNQPQHFGDGTRLSIL.

V and J are TRBV5-1 and TRBJ2-5; D may be TRBD2 (5 bases). V lost 0 bases and J lost 3, with 9 bases in between. CDR1 and CDR2 (germline): SGHRS, YFSETQ. The length of the CDR3 is 14 residues. This chain's CDR3 is CASSLGNGKETQYF. The CDR3 DNA reads TGCGCCAGCAGCTTGGGGAACGGGAAAGAGACCCAGTACTTC.

V gene TRBV15 combines with J gene TRBJ1-2; TRBD1 matches 8 bases. There are 14 residues in the CDR3. Germline V gives CDR1 LNHNV, CDR2 YYDKDF (reference sequence). J lost 8 bases, V lost 4 bases, and 9 bases had no gene match. CDR3 DNA: TGTGCCACCAGCATGACCGGACAGGGTCGGGGCTACACCTTC. This encodes CATSMTGQGRGYTF.

The rearrangement uses TRBV5-1 and TRBJ1-2; D might be TRBD1 (6 bases). The CDR3 is 15 residues long. With 0 bases removed from V and 1 base from J, the gap between germline ends came to 10 bases. The V gene's germline CDR1 is SGHRS and CDR2 YFSETQ. The CDR3: CASSLASGVNYGYTF. In DNA, the CDR3 is TGCGCCAGCAGCTTGGCCTCAGGGGTTAACTATGGCTACACCTTC.

The rearrangement joins TRBV6-1 to TRBJ1-4, with D uncertain. Trimming pared 3 bases from V and 4 bases from J, leaving 9 bases between. Germline-derived CDR1 and CDR2 are MNHNS and SASEGT. CDR3 length: 14 amino acids. The CDR3 protein is CASSDGRLNEKLFF. The CDR3 DNA follows: TGTGCCAGCAGTGACGGCAGGCTTAATGAAAAACTGTTTTTT.

V and J are TRBV27 and TRBJ1-1; 7 bases line up with TRBD1. Germline CDR1 is MNHEY and CDR2 is SMNVEV (reference sequence). The CDR3 extends over 15 amino acids. V lost 4 bases and J lost 1; bases outside the gene matches: 6. This chain's CDR3 is CASSSPTGANTEAFF. CDR3 nucleotides: TGTGCCAGCAGTTCCCCTACAGGGGCGAACACTGAAGCTTTCTTT.

Details on this clone: A junction end diverges from the germline sequence, so it may reflect a read error. The chain employs TRBV19 and TRBJ2-7, with TRBD2 matching over 14 bases. There are 15 residues in the CDR3. Germline V gives CDR1 LNHDA, CDR2 SQIVND (reference sequence). CDR3 nucleotides: TGTGCCAGTAGTCCGGGACTAGCGGGAGCCATTACCCAGCACTTC. This gives the protein CASSPGLAGAITQHF.

The V call is TRBV6-5, the J call TRBJ1-5, with D tentatively TRBD1 (5 bases). Trimming left V 8 bases short and J 4 bases short, with 18 bases between. This CDR3 region has 15 residues. Germline-derived CDR1 and CDR2 are MNHEY and SVGAGI. The DNA of the CDR3 is TGTGCCAGCGGGGCCCTAACGGGCGGTAATCAGCCCCAGCATTTT. This sequence encodes CASGALTGGNQPQHF.

Written as DNA, the CDR3 is TGTGCCAGCTCACCCCTAAGGACGGCGGAGGGAGATACGCAGTATTTT. Protein product: CASSPLRTAEGDTQYF. The chain is built from TRBV18 and TRBJ2-3; possible D gene TRBD2, 6 bases. Trimming cost V 3 bases and J 5 bases, with 18 bases left between them. Germline values: CDR1 KGHSH, CDR2 LQKENI. CDR3 length: 16 amino acids.

The V call is TRBV29-1, the J call TRBJ1-2; TRBD1 might be the D (5 bases). V lost 3 bases, J lost 5 bases, and 10 bases lay in between. The CDR3 runs to 12 residues. Per germline, CDR1 SQVTM and CDR2 ANQGSEA. The DNA of the CDR3 is TGCAGCGTTGACAGGGTATCGTATGGCTACACCTTC. Protein: CSVDRVSYGYTF.

The CDR3 reads CASSSRQGAPYEQYV. CDR3 sequence (DNA): TGTGCCAGCAGTTCCCGACAGGGGGCCCCCTACGAGCAGTACGTC. The rearrangement joins TRBV28 to TRBJ2-7, with 10 bases identical to TRBD1. The CDR3 covers 15 residues. CDR1 is MDHEN, CDR2 SYDVKM, per germline. With V trimmed by 4 bases and J by 2 bases, 5 bases remained unmatched.

The V gene is TRBV29-1, the J gene TRBJ2-2, with TRBD1 matching over 7 bases. V trimming: 5 bases; J trimming: 4 bases; junction bases outside the gene matches: 10. Germline CDR1 reads SQVTM; CDR2 reads ANQGSEA. This CDR3 has 15 amino acids. The CDR3 loop is CSVLRRQGSTGELFF. As DNA, the CDR3 is TGCAGCGTTTTACGAAGACAGGGTTCCACCGGGGAGCTGTTTTTT.

The chain links TRBV9 to TRBJ2-3; the D gene is possibly TRBD1 (5 bases). The V gene lost 2 bases and the J gene lost 3 bases, with 13 bases spanning the gap. The germline gives CDR1 SGDLS, CDR2 YYNGEE. CDR3 length: 15 residues. CDR3 loop: CASSVQGGSTDTQYF. The CDR3 DNA sequence: TGTGCCAGCAGCGTCCAGGGTGGCTCGACAGATACGCAGTATTTT.

The CDR3 DNA is TGCGCCAGCAGCCTGGACCCCGGGACTAGCTGGTACGAGCAGTACTTC. This encodes CASSLDPGTSWYEQYF. The chain combines TRBV5-1 with TRBJ2-7; 9 positions match TRBD2. The CDR3 is 16 amino acids. Germline V gene lookup returns CDR1 SGHRS and CDR2 YFSETQ. V dropped 4 bases and J dropped 4; count of bases not matched to a gene: 12.

The rearrangement uses TRBV11-2 and TRBJ1-2, with D tentatively TRBD1 (6 bases). This CDR3 spans 13 amino acids. Per the germline V gene, CDR1 is SGHAT and CDR2 is FQNNGV. V lost 2 bases and J 8 bases, leaving 12 bases between the germline ends. CDR3 DNA sequence: TGTGCCAGCAGCTTATTGAGGGGGAGCGGCTACACCTTC. Translated, it gives CASSLLRGSGYTF.

V and J are TRBV29-1 and TRBJ1-1; tentative D call: TRBD1 (6 bases). CDR1 is SQVTM, CDR2 ANQGSEA, per germline. CDR3 size: 14 residues. Trimming shortened V by 4 bases and J by 0 bases, and 12 bases separated the two germline ends. Written as DNA, the CDR3 is TGCAGCGTTGCTAAGGGGGGGATGAACACTGAAGCTTTCTTT. Encoded protein: CSVAKGGMNTEAFF.

This chain connects TRBV11-2 to TRBJ2-5; D might be TRBD2 (5 bases). The CDR3 covers 15 residues. Trimming took off 4 bases at V and 2 bases at J, with 14 bases between the two ends. CDR1 SGHAT and CDR2 FQNNGV come from the germline V gene. DNA of the CDR3: TGTGCCAGCAGCTCAGGCATGCTAGCTCAAGAGACCCAGTACTTC. Translated, it gives CASSSGMLAQETQYF.

CDR3: CASSYSKSSGANVLTF. CDR3 bases: TGTGCCAGCAGTTACTCGAAGAGCTCTGGGGCCAACGTCCTGACTTTC. The rearrangement joins TRBV6-5 to TRBJ2-6; D is unclear. CDR3 size: 16 residues. V was pared by 0 bases and J by 0 bases, with 6 bases between. Germline CDR1 MNHEY, CDR2 SVGAGI.

The V call is TRBV2, the J call TRBJ2-3, with TRBD2 as a possible D gene (6 bases). The CDR3 consists of 15 residues. CDR1 and CDR2 from the germline V gene are SNHLY and FYNNEI. The V end was cut by 9 bases, the J end by 1 base, with 17 bases between. The CDR3 reads CASRQGGAGTDTQYF. CDR3 nucleotides: TGTGCCAGTCGGCAGGGCGGGGCAGGCACAGATACGCAGTATTTT.

The chain recombines TRBV10-1 with TRBJ1-6; 9 nucleotides agree with TRBD1. The CDR3 consists of 14 residues. With V trimmed by 5 bases and J by 9 bases, 5 bases remained unmatched. Looked up from germline, CDR1 is WNHNN and CDR2 is SYGVQD (reference sequence). CDR3 sequence: CASSTGTGFSPLHF. The DNA for the CDR3 is TGCGCCAGCAGTACCGGGACAGGGTTTTCACCCCTCCACTTT.

The CDR3 coding sequence is TGCGCCAGCAGCCAAGACCCTTCGGGAGGGTACTATGGCTACACCTTC. Protein: CASSQDPSGGYYGYTF. V gene TRBV4-1 combines with J gene TRBJ1-2, with unresolved D. Trimming left V 0 bases short and J 3 bases short, with 14 bases between. This CDR3 has 16 residues. Germline loops: CDR1 MGHRA, CDR2 YSYEKL.